This is a list of T cell receptor beta chains from one sample in a study of T cell changes during pregnancy in multiple sclerosis. TCRdb's copy holds only in-frame clones and misses some; the assay was immunoSEQ multiplex PCR. The table lists about 62,000 clones, 93% of them singletons. Specimen: CD8+ T cells from peripheral blood mononuclear cells, collected in the second trimester of pregnancy. Source of these receptors: a female donor with multiple sclerosis, enrolled in a pregnancy study. CDR3s include the opening cysteine and the closing phenylalanine or tryptophan. D genes are given only for firm matches.

CDR3: CASTLGSGYRAAQHF; D: NA; J: TRBJ1-5; V: TRBV28
CDR3: CASSQGLGNTIYF; D: NA; J: TRBJ1-3; V: TRBV4-2
CDR3: CASSQRYGEFYEQYF; D: NA; J: TRBJ2-7; V: TRBV4-1
CDR3: CSVRGLAGGSYNEQFF; D: TRBD2; J: TRBJ2-1; V: TRBV29-1
CDR3: CASSIDRGGNTEAFF; D: TRBD1; J: TRBJ1-1; V: TRBV6-5
CDR3: CASSLGTGGYNEQFF; D: TRBD1; J: TRBJ2-1; V: TRBV27
CDR3: CATSRDPLAGADEQYF; D: TRBD2; J: TRBJ2-7; V: TRBV15
CDR3: CASSPGTGVNEQYF; D: TRBD1; J: TRBJ2-7; V: TRBV28
CDR3: CASSVVGRGSYNEQFF; D: NA; J: TRBJ2-1; V: TRBV9
CDR3: CASSLAGLTYEQYF; D: NA; J: TRBJ2-7; V: TRBV11-1
CDR3: CASSYTLAGGRDTQYF; D: TRBD2; J: TRBJ2-3; V: TRBV6-5
CDR3: CASSLVAGQHIIYNEQFF; D: NA; J: TRBJ2-1; V: TRBV11-2
CDR3: CASSLDRGTEAFF; D: NA; J: TRBJ1-1; V: TRBV5-1
CDR3: CAIRDRGEAFF; D: TRBD1; J: TRBJ1-1; V: TRBV10-3
CDR3: CASSLLAVYNEQFF; D: TRBD2; J: TRBJ2-1; V: TRBV7-7
CDR3: CASSPQGFGDTQYF; D: NA; J: TRBJ2-3; V: TRBV7-8
CDR3: CASSPPGGHQPQHF; D: NA; J: TRBJ1-5; V: TRBV19
CDR3: CSVFGEGDTDYGYTF; D: NA; J: TRBJ1-2; V: TRBV29-1
CDR3: CASSGSSSGLERRGYNEQFF; D: NA; J: TRBJ2-1; V: TRBV9
CDR3: CASSSTGEYGYTF; D: TRBD1; J: TRBJ1-2; V: TRBV19
CDR3: CASSFGQNTEAFF; D: NA; J: TRBJ1-1; V: TRBV27
CDR3: CASSFASGSTEAFF; D: NA; J: TRBJ1-1; V: TRBV7-2
CDR3: CASSHDGTSGTYNEQFF; D: TRBD2; J: TRBJ2-1; V: TRBV4-2
CDR3: CASRLYAGNTIYF; D: NA; J: TRBJ1-3; V: TRBV5-4
CDR3: CASSNPGTGIEAFF; D: TRBD1; J: TRBJ1-1; V: TRBV28
CDR3: CAISGETVSYEQYF; D: NA; J: TRBJ2-7; V: TRBV10-3
CDR3: CSVEEKYLNYGYTF; D: NA; J: TRBJ1-2; V: TRBV29-1
CDR3: CASSSGQGSIYGYTF; D: TRBD1; J: TRBJ1-2; V: TRBV7-9
CDR3: CASSQETPMATGFRNEQFF; D: NA; J: TRBJ2-1; V: TRBV7-3
CDR3: CASSGDREVYGYTF; D: TRBD1; J: TRBJ1-2; V: TRBV5-1
CDR3: CASSRSGRTDEQFF; D: TRBD2; J: TRBJ2-1; V: TRBV9
CDR3: CASRGLASETQYF; D: TRBD2; J: TRBJ2-5; V: TRBV2
CDR3: CASSSSGTGQEKLFF; D: TRBD1; J: TRBJ1-4; V: TRBV5-1
CDR3: CASSLESGGASYNEQFF; D: TRBD2; J: TRBJ2-1; V: TRBV13
CDR3: CASSLGQGGAWTQYF; D: TRBD1; J: TRBJ2-5; V: TRBV13
CDR3: CASRSPGEETQYF; D: NA; J: TRBJ2-5; V: TRBV19
CDR3: CASSVGDSGRTFGELFF; D: TRBD2; J: TRBJ2-2; V: TRBV9
CDR3: CASRALPGTAYEQYF; D: TRBD1; J: TRBJ2-7; V: TRBV2
CDR3: CASSLSLYDTIYF; D: NA; J: TRBJ1-3; V: TRBV27
CDR3: CASGQGRNNEQFF; D: TRBD1; J: TRBJ2-1; V: TRBV19
CDR3: CSVGQGATEAFF; D: TRBD1; J: TRBJ1-1; V: TRBV29-1
CDR3: CASSGNSGISSYNEQFF; D: TRBD2; J: TRBJ2-1; V: TRBV2
CDR3: CASSGGLAGGSYEQYF; D: TRBD2; J: TRBJ2-7; V: TRBV5-1
CDR3: CASSLRDRVNEKLFF; D: TRBD1; J: TRBJ1-4; V: TRBV27
CDR3: CASTWTAASDTQYF; D: NA; J: TRBJ2-3; V: TRBV2
CDR3: CAWSVLGFVRADGLFYGYTF; D: NA; J: TRBJ1-2; V: TRBV30
CDR3: CASSFLTGEETQYF; D: NA; J: TRBJ2-5; V: TRBV11-2
CDR3: CASTSTLAGATGELFF; D: TRBD2; J: TRBJ2-2; V: TRBV2
CDR3: CASSPRMATNYGYTF; D: NA; J: TRBJ1-2; V: TRBV4-1
CDR3: CASPRHRGSSYEQYF; D: TRBD1; J: TRBJ2-7; V: TRBV30
CDR3: CASSSQGDEQFF; D: TRBD1; J: TRBJ2-1; V: TRBV7-9
CDR3: CASSDSGYEQYF; D: NA; J: TRBJ2-7; V: TRBV19
CDR3: CATGVRRNQPQHF; D: NA; J: TRBJ1-5; V: TRBV15
CDR3: CASSGSGEQYF; D: NA; J: TRBJ2-7; V: TRBV27
CDR3: CASSLQGAVTEAFF; D: TRBD1; J: TRBJ1-1; V: TRBV5-4
CDR3: CASSFDRAKTQYF; D: TRBD1; J: TRBJ2-5; V: TRBV5-5
CDR3: CASSPIVRGGNEQFF; D: NA; J: TRBJ2-1; V: TRBV4-1
CDR3: CASSLVAGSRGSYNEQFF; D: TRBD1; J: TRBJ2-1; V: TRBV5-4
CDR3: CASSLAFGGLSYGYTF; D: NA; J: TRBJ1-2; V: TRBV5-8